This entry is about one T cell receptor (beta chain). The CDR3 loop spans 14 amino acids. V trimming: 1 base; J trimming: 6 bases; junction bases outside the gene matches: 3. Per the germline V gene, CDR1 is SNHLY and CDR2 is FYNNEI. This entry belongs to a study of CD8 T cells in Susac syndrome. After extraction with the RNeasy kit, roughly 0.45 to 1 ug of the RNA was reverse transcribed using random hexamers. The TCR beta CDR3 was amplified by immunoSEQ multiplex PCR across 54 Vbeta, 13 Jbeta. A single record per CDR3 protein comes from TCRdb applying MiXCR to the immunoSEQ multiplex PCR reads. The data show approximately 140,000 distinct CDR3 sequences, with around 85% seen just once and roughly 0.5% held by the top ten.

The source is a human donor with multiple sclerosis. The chain joins TRBV2 to TRBJ2-1; 7 positions match TRBD1. The specimen sequenced was CD8+ T cells from PBMCs. This CDR3 reads CASSEGQGPNEQFF. The CDR3 DNA reads as TGTGCCAGCAGTGAAGGACAGGGCCCCAATGAGCAGTTCTTC.